Only one count was recorded for the clone carrying this TCR beta chain. The assay was immunoSEQ multiplex PCR, and TCRdb's table has in-frame clones only and misses some. The table records around 110,000 clones, about 81% of them present only once. This entry is derived from a study of blood T cell repertoires in COVID-19. About the research overall: Material from acute and convalescent COVID-19 was sourced from the United States, Italy and Spain. PBMCs, B-cell-depleted T cells, or T cells provided the cDNA or gDNA that made up the material.

This CDR3 contains 11 residues. V lost 6 bases to trimming and J lost 8 bases, with 9 bases between them. The TCR sequence derives from a man aged 70-80 years with acute or convalescent COVID-19. The sample was peripheral blood. J is TRBJ2-3 and V is TRBV12-3 or TRBV12-4; no clear D gene. The CDR3 region has the DNA TGTGCCAGCAGAATAGATGGTACGCAGTATTTT. Translation: CASRIDGTQYF.